The 16 T cell receptor beta chains below come from one sample, sequenced in a study of T-cell reconstitution after alpha-beta-depleted transplantation in children. Unique molecular identifiers were incorporated into the prepared TCRbeta library. In TCRdb, the PCR reads were re-called with MiXCR into one record per CDR3 protein. Among about 500,000 distinct CDR3 sequences listed, 32% were seen once. Sequencing used PBMCs from the stem cell graft donor, obtained from the stem cell graft. The receptors come from a human donor who donated a stem cell graft to a child with aplastic anemia.

This chain links TRBV6-1 with TRBJ1-2, with D hard to call. Per the germline V gene, CDR1 is MNHNS and CDR2 is SASEGT. The V end was cut by 5 bases, the J end by 0 bases, with 19 bases between. This CDR3 region has 17 residues. The CDR3 coding sequence is TGTGCCAGCAGTCGAATTAGTTTGGTTGGGCCTAACTATGGCTACACCTTC. Protein: CASSRISLVGPNYGYTF.

This rearrangement joins TRBV12-3 or TRBV12-4 to TRBJ2-7; D may be TRBD2 (6 bases). This CDR3 contains 12 residues. Trimming took off 1 base at V and 7 bases at J, with 8 bases between the two ends. Written as DNA, the CDR3 is TGTGCCAGCAGTTTAGGGGCGGGAGAGCAGTACGTC. Translation gives CASSLGAGEQYV.

J is TRBJ1-5 and V is TRBV19; TRBD1 matches 12 bases. The CDR3 covers 15 residues. In germline, CDR1 is LNHDA, CDR2 SQIVND (reference sequence). V lost 8 bases to trimming and J lost 4 bases; unmatched junction nucleotides: 6. CDR3 amino acids: CASGGQGARNQPQHF. For the CDR3, the DNA is TGTGCCAGTGGGGGACAGGGGGCGCGGAATCAGCCCCAGCATTTT.

This clonotype appeared once. The chain is built from TRBV11-2 and TRBJ2-7, with D unclear. Germline assignment: CDR1 SGHAT and CDR2 FQNNGV. CDR3 length: 13 amino acids. Trimming took off 5 bases at V and 3 bases at J, with 11 bases between the two ends. CDR3 nucleotide sequence: TGTGCCAGCAGCCCGAATCATGACTACGAGCAGTACGTC. Protein sequence: CASSPNHDYEQYV.

A few counts support this clonotype. The V gene is TRBV6-5, the J gene TRBJ2-1, with no clear D. In germline, CDR1 is MNHEY, CDR2 SVGAGI. There are 14 residues in the CDR3. The ends were cut back, 2 bases at V and 10 bases at J, with 15 bases in the middle. CDR3 nucleotide sequence: TGTGCCAGCAGTTACGGAACGCACGTGGGGGAGCAGTTCTTC. Its translation: CASSYGTHVGEQFF.

This clonotype was recorded once. The CDR3 sequence is CASSQEGGGYGYTF. The DNA for the CDR3 is TGCGCCAGCAGCCAAGAAGGGGGCGGGTATGGCTACACCTTC. The chain couples TRBV4-3 to TRBJ1-2, with 7 bases that match TRBD1. Germline CDR1 and CDR2: LGHNA and YSLEER. The CDR3 consists of 14 residues. The trim removed 0 bases at V and 5 bases at J, leaving 3 bases unmatched.

The gene calls are TRBV20-1 and TRBJ2-7; the D call may be TRBD1 or TRBD2 (6 bases each). The CDR3 totals 15 residues. The germline V and J ends were trimmed by 6 bases and 0 bases, with 18 bases remaining between them. Germline V CDR1 and CDR2: DFQATT, SNEGSKA (reference sequence). The CDR3 here is CSALSGQGPSYEQYV. In DNA form, the CDR3 reads TGCAGTGCCCTAAGCGGGCAGGGGCCCTCCTACGAGCAGTACGTC.

This clonotype was seen more than once but under ten times. The V and J genes are TRBV6-5 and TRBJ2-7; D may be TRBD1 (6 bases). This CDR3 is 14 amino acids long. Per the germline V gene, CDR1 is MNHEY and CDR2 is SVGAGI. The V end lost 2 bases, the J end lost 1 base, and 9 bases lay between the germline ends. This CDR3 is CASSYKGVSYEQYF. CDR3 in DNA: TGTGCCAGCAGTTACAAGGGGGTTTCCTACGAGCAGTACTTC.

The chain is built from TRBV7-2 and TRBJ2-7, with D possibly TRBD2 on 6 matching bases. Looked up from germline, CDR1 is SGHTA and CDR2 is FQGNSA. Deletions cut 3 bases from V and 3 bases from J, with 12 bases between. The CDR3 is made up of 14 amino acids. The CDR3 DNA sequence: TGTGCCAGCAGCTTGCGGGAAAGTTACTACGAGCAGTACTTC. It translates to CASSLRESYYEQYF.

This clonotype was seen only a few times. V usage is TRBV29-1 and J usage is TRBJ2-1; D is unclear. CDR3 length equals 14 residues. Between the trimmed V and J ends, which lost 5 bases and 0 bases, there was a span of 11 bases. CDR1 is SQVTM, CDR2 ANQGSEA, per germline. The CDR3 loop reads CSVRPSSSYNEQFF. The CDR3 DNA follows: TGCAGCGTTAGGCCGAGTAGCTCCTACAATGAGCAGTTCTTC.

The sample holds a few counts of this clonotype. This chain links TRBV12-3 or TRBV12-4 with TRBJ1-5, with TRBD1 as a possible D gene (6 bases). The CDR3 is 16 residues long. V dropped 2 bases and J dropped 3 bases, with 14 bases sitting between them. The CDR3, as DNA: TGTGCCAGCAGTTTAAAACTAAGACAGGCCAATCAGCCCCAGCATTTT. This sequence encodes CASSLKLRQANQPQHF.

This clonotype was observed a few times. The chain uses TRBV12-3 or TRBV12-4 and TRBJ1-1; D may be TRBD1 (5 bases). The CDR3 spans 12 residues. Trimming removed 8 bases at V and 5 bases at J, with 12 bases between. CDR3 nucleotide sequence: TGTGCCAGCGGAGGGGAAGGGACTGAAGCTTTCTTT. Translated: CASGGEGTEAFF.

The table lists this clonotype with a few counts. J is TRBJ2-3 and V is TRBV29-1; maybe TRBD2 (5 bases). Trimming cost V 5 bases and J 4 bases, with 10 bases left between them. Germline lookup yields CDR1 SQVTM and CDR2 ANQGSEA. CDR3 length: 12 residues. The CDR3 DNA sequence: TGCAGCGTTTCGGAGAGGGCAGATACGCAGTATTTT. It codes for CSVSERADTQYF.

This clonotype was seen just once. The chain is built from TRBV20-1 and TRBJ2-7; 7 bases align to TRBD2. The germline gives CDR1 DFQATT, CDR2 SNEGSKA (reference sequence). CDR3 size: 14 residues. V was clipped by 3 bases and J by 6 bases; unmatched bases: 11. CDR3 in DNA: TGCAGTGCTAGTCCCCCGGGCGGGAGAGCCGAGCAGTACTTC. It specifies CSASPPGGRAEQYF.

The rearrangement links TRBV11-2 to TRBJ2-3; 9 bases are a match to TRBD1. Germline V lookup: CDR1 SGHAT, CDR2 FQNNGV. CDR3 length: 15 residues. J was trimmed by 6 bases and V by 4 bases; bases with no gene match: 8. The CDR3 is CASSSGTGMLDTQYF. CDR3 coding DNA: TGTGCCAGCAGCTCCGGGACAGGGATGCTGGATACGCAGTATTTT.

The genes are TRBV5-6 and TRBJ2-2, with 14 bases fitting TRBD2. The CDR3 spans 15 residues. With 4 bases clipped from V and 6 bases from J, the junction kept 2 bases outside the gene matches. CDR1 SGHDT and CDR2 YYEEEE come from the germline V gene. The CDR3 DNA reads as TGTGCCAGCAGCGAGGGACTAGCGGGAGCCGGGGAGCTGTTTTTT. It translates to CASSEGLAGAGELFF. Full variable domain (remainder filled in from reference TRBV5-6 and TRBJ2-2): DAGVTQSPTHLIKTRGQQVTLRCSPKSGHDTVSWYQQALGQGPQFIFQYYEEEERQRGNFPDRFSGHQFPNYSSELNVNALLLGDSALYLCASSEGLAGAGELFFGEGSRLTVL.